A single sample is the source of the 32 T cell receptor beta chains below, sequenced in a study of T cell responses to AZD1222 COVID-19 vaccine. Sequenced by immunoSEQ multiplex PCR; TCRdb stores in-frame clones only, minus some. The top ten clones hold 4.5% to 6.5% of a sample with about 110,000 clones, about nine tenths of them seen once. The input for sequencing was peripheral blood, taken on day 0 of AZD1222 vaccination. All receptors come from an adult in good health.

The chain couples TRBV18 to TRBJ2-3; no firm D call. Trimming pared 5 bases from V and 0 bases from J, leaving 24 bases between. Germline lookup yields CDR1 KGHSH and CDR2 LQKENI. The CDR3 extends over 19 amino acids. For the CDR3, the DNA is TGTGCCAGCTCAAAAACCACACGGACGAACAACCCTAGCACAGATACGCAGTATTTT. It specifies CASSKTTRTNNPSTDTQYF.

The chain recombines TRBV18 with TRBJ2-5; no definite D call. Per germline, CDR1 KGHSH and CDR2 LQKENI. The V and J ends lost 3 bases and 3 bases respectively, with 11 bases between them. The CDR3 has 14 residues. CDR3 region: CASSPLLSEETQYF. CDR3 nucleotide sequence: TGTGCCAGCTCACCCCTCCTGTCGGAAGAGACCCAGTACTTC. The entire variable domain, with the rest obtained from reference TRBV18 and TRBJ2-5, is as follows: NAGVMQNPRHLVRRRGQEARLRCSPMKGHSHVYWYRQLPEEGLKFMVYLQKENIIDESGMPKERFSAEFPKEGPSILRIQQVVRGDSAAYFCASSPLLSEETQYFGPGTRLLVL.

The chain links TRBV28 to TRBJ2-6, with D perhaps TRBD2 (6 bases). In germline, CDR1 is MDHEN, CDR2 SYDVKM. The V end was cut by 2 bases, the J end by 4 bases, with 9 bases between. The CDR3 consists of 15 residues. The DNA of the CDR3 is TGTGCCAGCAGTTTACCGGGAGAGGGGGCCAACGTCCTGACTTTC. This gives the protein CASSLPGEGANVLTF.

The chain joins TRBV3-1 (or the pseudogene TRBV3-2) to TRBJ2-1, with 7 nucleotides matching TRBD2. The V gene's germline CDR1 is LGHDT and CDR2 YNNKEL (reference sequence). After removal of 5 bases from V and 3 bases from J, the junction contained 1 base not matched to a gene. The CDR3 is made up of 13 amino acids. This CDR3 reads CASSGGGYNEQFF. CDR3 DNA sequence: TGTGCCAGCAGCGGGGGGGGCTACAATGAGCAGTTCTTC.

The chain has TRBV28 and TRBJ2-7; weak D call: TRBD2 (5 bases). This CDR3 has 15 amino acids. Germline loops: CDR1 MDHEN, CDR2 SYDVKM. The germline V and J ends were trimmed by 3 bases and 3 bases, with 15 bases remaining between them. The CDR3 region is CASSFQSLGVYEQYF. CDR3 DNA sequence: TGTGCCAGCAGTTTTCAATCACTAGGTGTCTACGAGCAGTACTTC.

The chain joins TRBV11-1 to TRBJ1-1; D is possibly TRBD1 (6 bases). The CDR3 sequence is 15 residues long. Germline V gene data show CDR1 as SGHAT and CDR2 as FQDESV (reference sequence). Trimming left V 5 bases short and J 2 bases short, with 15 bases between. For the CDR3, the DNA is TGTGCCAGCAGCCCCCGGACAGATTTTAACACTGAAGCTTTCTTT. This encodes CASSPRTDFNTEAFF.

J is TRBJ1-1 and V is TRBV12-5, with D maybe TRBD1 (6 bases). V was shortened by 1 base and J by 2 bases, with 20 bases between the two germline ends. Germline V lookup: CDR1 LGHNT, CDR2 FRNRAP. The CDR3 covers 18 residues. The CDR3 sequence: CASGLDPAFRGANTEAFF. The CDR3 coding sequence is TGTGCTAGTGGTTTGGATCCAGCGTTTAGGGGGGCCAACACTGAAGCTTTCTTT.

The CDR3: CASTYLLGGLNTEAFF. CDR3 bases: TGTGCCAGCACCTACCTCCTTGGGGGCTTGAACACTGAAGCTTTCTTT. J is TRBJ1-1 and V is TRBV5-8; maybe TRBD1 (6 bases). This CDR3 has 16 amino acids. Germline V gives CDR1 SGHTS, CDR2 YDEGEE. Trimming pared 6 bases from V and 0 bases from J, leaving 18 bases between.

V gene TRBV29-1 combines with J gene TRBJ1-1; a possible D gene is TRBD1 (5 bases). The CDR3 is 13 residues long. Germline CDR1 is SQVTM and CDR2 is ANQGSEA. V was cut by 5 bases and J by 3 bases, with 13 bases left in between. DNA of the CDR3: TGCAGCGTTCCCGCGGGGGGGTACACTGAAGCTTTCTTT. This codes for CSVPAGGYTEAFF.

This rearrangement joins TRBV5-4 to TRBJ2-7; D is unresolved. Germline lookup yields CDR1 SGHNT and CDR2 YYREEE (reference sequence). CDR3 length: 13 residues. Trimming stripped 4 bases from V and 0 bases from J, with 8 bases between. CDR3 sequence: CASSMDPSYEQYF. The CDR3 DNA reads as TGTGCCAGCAGCATGGACCCCTCCTACGAGCAGTACTTC.

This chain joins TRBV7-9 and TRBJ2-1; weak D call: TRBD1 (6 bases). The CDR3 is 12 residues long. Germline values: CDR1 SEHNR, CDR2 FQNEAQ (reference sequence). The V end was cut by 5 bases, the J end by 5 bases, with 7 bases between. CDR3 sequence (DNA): TGTGCCAGCAGCCCAGGGGACAATGAGCAGTTCTTC. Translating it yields CASSPGDNEQFF.

CDR3 loop: CASSAVADGELFF. The CDR3 coding sequence is TGTGCCAGCAGCGCAGTAGCCGACGGGGAGCTGTTTTTT. This chain uses TRBV7-9 with TRBJ2-2; D gene ambiguous. Trimming removed 5 bases from V and 7 bases from J, with 11 bases in between. CDR3 length equals 13 residues. The germline gives CDR1 SEHNR, CDR2 FQNEAQ (reference sequence).

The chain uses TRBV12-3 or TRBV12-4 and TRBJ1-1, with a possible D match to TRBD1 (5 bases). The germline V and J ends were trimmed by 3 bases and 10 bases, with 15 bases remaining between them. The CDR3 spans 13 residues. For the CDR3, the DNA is TGTGCCAGCAGTTTTTCGACAGCATCCAGAGCTTTCTTT. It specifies CASSFSTASRAFF.

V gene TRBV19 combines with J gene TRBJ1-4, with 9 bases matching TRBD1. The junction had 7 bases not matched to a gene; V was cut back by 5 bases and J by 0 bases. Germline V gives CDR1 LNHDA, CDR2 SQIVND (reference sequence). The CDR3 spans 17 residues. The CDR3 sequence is CASSGTGQGATNEKLFF. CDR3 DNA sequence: TGTGCCAGTAGTGGAACGGGACAGGGTGCAACTAATGAAAAACTGTTTTTT.

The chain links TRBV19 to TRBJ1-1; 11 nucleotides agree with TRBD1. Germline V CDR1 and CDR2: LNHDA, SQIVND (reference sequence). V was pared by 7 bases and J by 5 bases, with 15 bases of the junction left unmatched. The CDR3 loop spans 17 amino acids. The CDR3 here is CASKLIAGQGVETEAFF. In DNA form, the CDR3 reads TGTGCCAGTAAACTAATCGCGGGACAGGGGGTAGAGACTGAAGCTTTCTTT.

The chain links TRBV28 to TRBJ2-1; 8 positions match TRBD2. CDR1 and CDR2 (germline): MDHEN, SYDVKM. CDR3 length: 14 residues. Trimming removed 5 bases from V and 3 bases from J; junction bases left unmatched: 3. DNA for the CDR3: TGTGCCAGCAGTCTACTAGCGGTCTACAATGAGCAGTTCTTC. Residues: CASSLLAVYNEQFF.

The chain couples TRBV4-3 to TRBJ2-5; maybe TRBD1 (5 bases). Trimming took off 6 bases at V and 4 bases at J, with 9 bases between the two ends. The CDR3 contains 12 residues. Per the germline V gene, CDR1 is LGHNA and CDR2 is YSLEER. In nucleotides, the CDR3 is TGCGCCAGCAGATGGGGCCGAGAGACCCAGTACTTC. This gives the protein CASRWGRETQYF.

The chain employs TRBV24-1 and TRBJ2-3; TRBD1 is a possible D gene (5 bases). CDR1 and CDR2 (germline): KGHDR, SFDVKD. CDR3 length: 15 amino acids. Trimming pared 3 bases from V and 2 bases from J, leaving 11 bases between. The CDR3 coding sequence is TGTGCCACCAGTGATCCTGACAGACCCACAGATACGCAGTATTTT. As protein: CATSDPDRPTDTQYF.

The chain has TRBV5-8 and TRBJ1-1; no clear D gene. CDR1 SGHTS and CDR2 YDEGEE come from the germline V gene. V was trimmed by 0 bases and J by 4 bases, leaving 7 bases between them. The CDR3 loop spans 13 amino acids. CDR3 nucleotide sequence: TGTGCCAGCAGCTTGGCAGTCAGCACTGAAGCTTTCTTT. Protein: CASSLAVSTEAFF.

CDR3 sequence reads: CASSRQGSGGYTF. The CDR3, as DNA: TGTGCCAGCAGTCGACAGGGGTCGGGTGGCTACACCTTC. The V and J genes are TRBV27 and TRBJ1-2; TRBD1 matches at 8 bases. The CDR3 totals 13 residues. Germline values: CDR1 MNHEY, CDR2 SMNVEV (reference sequence). J gave up 7 bases and V 5 bases, and 6 bases lay outside the gene matches.

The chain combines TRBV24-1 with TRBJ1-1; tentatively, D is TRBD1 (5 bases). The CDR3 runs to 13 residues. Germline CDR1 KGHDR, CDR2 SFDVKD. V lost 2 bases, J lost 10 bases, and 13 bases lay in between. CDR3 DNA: TGTGCCACCAGTGATTGGGACTCAGAGGGAGCTTTCTTT. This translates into CATSDWDSEGAFF.

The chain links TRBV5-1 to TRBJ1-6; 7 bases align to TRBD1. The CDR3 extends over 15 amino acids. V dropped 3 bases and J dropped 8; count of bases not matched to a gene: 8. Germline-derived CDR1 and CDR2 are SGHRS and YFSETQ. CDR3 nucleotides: TGCGCCAGCAGCTCCGGACAGGCTGGAGATTCACCCCTCCACTTT. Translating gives CASSSGQAGDSPLHF.

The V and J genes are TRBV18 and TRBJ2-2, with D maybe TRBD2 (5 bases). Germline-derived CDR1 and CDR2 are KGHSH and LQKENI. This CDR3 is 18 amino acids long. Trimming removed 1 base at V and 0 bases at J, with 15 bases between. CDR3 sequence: CASSPLAGGLTNTGELFF. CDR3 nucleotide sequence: TGTGCCAGCTCACCACTGGCCGGCGGACTGACGAACACCGGGGAGCTGTTTTTT.

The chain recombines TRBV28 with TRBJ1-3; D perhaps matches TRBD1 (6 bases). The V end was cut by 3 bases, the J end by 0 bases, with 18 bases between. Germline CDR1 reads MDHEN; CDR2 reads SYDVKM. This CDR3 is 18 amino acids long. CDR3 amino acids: CASSFLTGITFSGNTIYF. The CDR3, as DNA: TGTGCCAGCAGTTTCCTTACAGGGATCACCTTCTCTGGAAACACCATATATTTT.

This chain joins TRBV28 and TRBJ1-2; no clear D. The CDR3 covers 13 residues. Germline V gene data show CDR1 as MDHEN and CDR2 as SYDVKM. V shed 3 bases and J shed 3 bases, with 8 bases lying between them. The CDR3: CASSLVSHYGYTF. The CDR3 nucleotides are TGTGCCAGCAGTTTGGTCAGCCACTATGGCTACACCTTC.

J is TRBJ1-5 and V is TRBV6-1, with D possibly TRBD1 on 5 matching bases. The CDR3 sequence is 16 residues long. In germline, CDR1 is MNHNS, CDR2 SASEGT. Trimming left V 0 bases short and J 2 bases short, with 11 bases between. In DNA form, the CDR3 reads TGTGCCAGCAGTGAAGCTTCGGGGGACCGCAATCAGCCCCAGCATTTT. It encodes CASSEASGDRNQPQHF.

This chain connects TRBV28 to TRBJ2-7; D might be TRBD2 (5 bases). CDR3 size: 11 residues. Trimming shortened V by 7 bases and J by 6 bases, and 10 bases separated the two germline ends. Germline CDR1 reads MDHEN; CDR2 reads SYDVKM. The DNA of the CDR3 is TGTGCCAGCATACGGGGTGGCGAGCAGTACTTC. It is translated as CASIRGGEQYF.

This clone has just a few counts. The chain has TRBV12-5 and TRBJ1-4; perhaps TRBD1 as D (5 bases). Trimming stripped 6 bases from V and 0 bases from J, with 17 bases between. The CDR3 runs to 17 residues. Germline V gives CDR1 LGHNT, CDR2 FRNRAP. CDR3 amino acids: CASGHPWTKATNEKLFF. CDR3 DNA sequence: TGTGCTAGTGGACACCCCTGGACAAAAGCAACTAATGAAAAACTGTTTTTT.

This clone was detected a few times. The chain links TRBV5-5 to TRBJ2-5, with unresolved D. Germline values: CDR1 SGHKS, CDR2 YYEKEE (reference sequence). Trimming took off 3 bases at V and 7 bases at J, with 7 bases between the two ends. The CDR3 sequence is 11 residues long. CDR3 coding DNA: TGTGCCAGCAGCTATGACGCGACCCAGTACTTC. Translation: CASSYDATQYF. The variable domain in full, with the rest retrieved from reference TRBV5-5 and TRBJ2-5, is DAGVTQSPTHLIKTRGQQVTLRCSPISGHKSVSWYQQVLGQGPQFIFQYYEKEERGRGNFPDRFSARQFPNYSSELNVNALLLGDSALYLCASSYDATQYFGPGTRLLVL.

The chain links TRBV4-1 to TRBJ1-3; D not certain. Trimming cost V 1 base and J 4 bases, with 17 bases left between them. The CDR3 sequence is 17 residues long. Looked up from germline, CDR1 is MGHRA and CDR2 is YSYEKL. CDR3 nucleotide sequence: TGCGCCAGCAGCCAAGCCGGGTCGGTAGGGTGGGGAAACACCATATATTTT. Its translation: CASSQAGSVGWGNTIYF.

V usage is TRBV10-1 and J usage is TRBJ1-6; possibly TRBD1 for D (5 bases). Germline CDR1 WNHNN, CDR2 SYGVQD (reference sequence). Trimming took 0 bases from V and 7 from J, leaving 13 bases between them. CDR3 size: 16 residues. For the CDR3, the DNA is TGCGCCAGCAGTGAGTCTCGTTTGGCAGGGAATTCACCCCTCCACTTT. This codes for CASSESRLAGNSPLHF.

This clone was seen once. The CDR3 loop is CATSIGTGVWVRGANVLTF. In DNA form, the CDR3 reads TGTGCCACCAGCATCGGGACAGGGGTATGGGTGAGAGGGGCCAACGTCCTGACTTTC. The chain combines TRBV15 with TRBJ2-6, with 10 bases matching TRBD1. CDR3 length: 19 amino acids. CDR1 and CDR2 (germline): LNHNV, YYDKDF (reference sequence). J gave up 4 bases and V 4 bases, and 13 bases lay outside the gene matches.